This is a list of T cell receptor beta chains from one sample in a study of T cells in Graves' hyperthyroidism and ophthalmopathy. One entry per CDR3 protein results from TCRdb running MiXCR on the multiplex PCR reads. The data hold about 400,000 distinct CDR3 sequences, with about 14% observed a single time. The sample comprised blood. Source of these receptors: a woman between 25 and 40 years old with Graves' ophthalmopathy. Both conserved end residues are part of each CDR3.

V	J	CDR3
TRBV11-3	TRBJ2-3	CASSPGQGVYFDTQYF
TRBV4-1	TRBJ1-4	CASSLNPGRTNEKLFF
TRBV20-1	TRBJ2-3	CSANGGGLSRTDTQYF
TRBV4-2	TRBJ2-1	CASSQVGYEQFF
TRBV4-1	TRBJ1-2	CASSQGQVTNYGYTF
TRBV6-1	TRBJ1-2	CASSRGEGYTF
TRBV12-3/TRBV12-4	TRBJ1-6	CASSFTGSSSYNSPLHF
TRBV11-2	TRBJ2-5	CASSPIRDSQETQYF
TRBV29-1	TRBJ1-2	CSVGSGGYGYTF
TRBV12-3/TRBV12-4	TRBJ1-2	CASSTAAVSYGYTF
TRBV29-1	TRBJ1-1	CSVSDGNTEAFF
TRBV29-1	TRBJ1-4	CSVADRVSEKLFF
TRBV24-1	TRBJ2-2	CATSGLEGTGELFF
TRBV9	TRBJ1-4	CASSTQGSGFEKLFF
TRBV27	TRBJ2-5	CASSLSAGWGETQYF
TRBV7-8	TRBJ1-2	CASSLYENRYGYTF